This T cell receptor beta chain was recovered during a study of blood T cell repertoires in COVID-19. Overall study: PBMCs, B-cell-depleted T cells, or T cells provided the cDNA or gDNA that made up the material.

Assay: immunoSEQ multiplex PCR; the TCRdb copy retains only in-frame clones and omits some. The table lists 150,000 to 200,000 clones, 88% of them singletons. Deletions cut 0 bases from V and 4 bases from J, with 10 bases between. Germline V gives CDR1 MNHEY, CDR2 SVGAGI. The length of the CDR3 is 15 residues. The sample taken for sequencing was peripheral blood. V usage is TRBV6-5 and J usage is TRBJ1-5; D possibly corresponds to TRBD1 (5 bases). This TCR was sampled from a man in his 70s with active or convalescent COVID-19. The CDR3 bases are TGTGCCAGCAGTTACTCATTTAGGGGAAATCAGCCCCAGCATTTT. Protein sequence: CASSYSFRGNQPQHF.